This T cell receptor (beta chain) was retrieved from a study of CD4 T cells in relation to SARS-CoV-2 and coronaviruses. Libraries were prepared by immunoSEQ multiplex PCR; TCRdb keeps only in-frame clonotypes and omits some of them. The sample records 15,000 to 20,000 clones, around 78% being singletons. Trimming cost V 3 bases and J 4 bases; bases outside gene matches: 8. CDR3 size: 15 residues. The V gene's germline CDR1 is LNHDA and CDR2 SQIVND (reference sequence). Before the COVID-19 pandemic, during about 2010-2018, CD4+ T cells were taken from unexposed donors. Isolation of CD4+ T cells took place after 10 days in culture. On this clone: Its antigen is unidentified.

The TCR sequence derives from a human donor in good health. The chain has TRBV19 and TRBJ1-2; 7 bases line up with TRBD1. The sequenced sample was CD4+ T cells from PBMCs, cultured in vitro. In DNA form, the CDR3 reads TGTGCCAGTAGTATCGTCGGGACAGTTGGCTATGGCTACACCTTC. It translates to CASSIVGTVGYGYTF.